What follows are 12 T cell receptor beta chains derived from one specimen sequenced in a study of OX40 agonist ivuxolimab in advanced cancers. Method: immunoSEQ multiplex PCR; TCRdb's copy keeps in-frame clones and lacks some. Of approximately 99,000 clones in the sample, roughly nine tenths were seen once. The sequenced sample was CD4+ or CD8+ T cells sorted from blood, obtained in a trial of the OX40 agonist ivuxolimab. The receptor set was obtained from an adult with an advanced solid tumor such as melanoma, head and neck, liver or kidney cancer.

J is TRBJ1-2 and V is TRBV19, with 7 positions matching TRBD1. Trimming cost V 6 bases and J 3 bases; bases outside gene matches: 7. This CDR3 region has 14 residues. Germline CDR1 LNHDA, CDR2 SQIVND (reference sequence). CDR3 protein: CASRATQGYYGYTF. The DNA for the CDR3 is TGTGCCAGTAGAGCAACACAGGGGTACTATGGCTACACCTTC. Variable domain in full (rest from reference TRBV19 and TRBJ1-2): DGGITQSPKYLFRKEGQNVTLSCEQNLNHDAMYWYRQDPGQGLRLIYYSQIVNDFQKGDIAEGYSVSREKKESFPLTVTSAQKNPTAFYLCASRATQGYYGYTFGSGTRLTVV.

V gene TRBV6-1 combines with J gene TRBJ2-3; D perhaps matches TRBD1 (6 bases). V gave up 4 bases and J gave up 0 bases, with 11 bases separating them. The length of the CDR3 is 15 residues. Germline V gene data show CDR1 as MNHNS and CDR2 as SASEGT. The DNA of the CDR3 is TGTGCCAGCAGTGCGGGACAAATAAGCACAGATACGCAGTATTTT. Encoded protein: CASSAGQISTDTQYF.

The gene calls are TRBV7-2 and TRBJ1-2; no firm D call. Deletions cut 1 base from V and 3 bases from J, with 0 bases between. Germline-derived CDR1 and CDR2 are SGHTA and FQGNSA. The CDR3 is made up of 11 amino acids. CDR3 protein: CASSLDYGYTF. CDR3 DNA: TGTGCCAGCAGCTTAGACTATGGCTACACCTTC.

The V call is TRBV13, the J call TRBJ1-1; D uncertain. V dropped 8 bases and J dropped 1 base, with 11 bases sitting between them. The germline CDR1 and CDR2 sequences are PRHDT and FYEKMQ (reference sequence). This CDR3 has 13 amino acids. Written as DNA, the CDR3 is TGTGCCAGCGATAGGGTTTCGAACACTGAAGCTTTCTTT. It yields the protein CASDRVSNTEAFF.

The rearrangement links TRBV20-1 to TRBJ1-1; the D is unclear. Germline CDR1 and CDR2: DFQATT and SNEGSKA (reference sequence). Trimming removed 3 bases from V and 5 bases from J, with 7 bases in between. The CDR3 covers 11 residues. The CDR3 loop reads CSASVGTEAFF. The CDR3 region has the DNA TGCAGTGCTAGTGTCGGAACTGAAGCTTTCTTT.

In its sample, this clone was seen once. The CDR3 reads CAWSGRGGIRETQYF. The DNA of the CDR3 is TGTGCCTGGAGTGGACGGGGGGGGATTCGAGAGACCCAGTACTTC. This sequence joins TRBV30 and TRBJ2-5; the match to TRBD2 covers 8 bases. The germline CDR1 and CDR2 sequences are GTSNPN and SVGIG (reference sequence). The CDR3 length is 15 residues. The V and J ends lost 1 base and 4 bases, in that order; junction bases with no gene match: 8.

The J gene is TRBJ1-2, the V gene TRBV4-3; the D is unclear. Germline V gene sequence: CDR1 LGHNA, CDR2 YSLEER. V was cut by 0 bases and J by 0 bases, with 8 bases left in between. This CDR3 is 15 amino acids long. The CDR3 here is CASSQDTQANYGYTF. The CDR3 region has the DNA TGCGCCAGCAGCCAAGATACGCAGGCTAACTATGGCTACACCTTC.

The gene calls are TRBV27 and TRBJ1-2; 10 bases agree with TRBD1. Germline V lookup: CDR1 MNHEY, CDR2 SMNVEV (reference sequence). Trimming at V came to 6 bases and at J to 4 bases, leaving 5 bases not matched to a gene. CDR3 length: 14 amino acids. The CDR3 DNA reads TGTGCCAGCAGAAGAGGACAGGGGGTCTATGGCTACACCTTC. As protein: CASRRGQGVYGYTF.

This clone was seen only once. The chain has TRBV19 and TRBJ2-5; D is possibly TRBD1 (6 bases). V was trimmed by 3 bases and J by 0 bases, leaving 8 bases between them. Germline V CDR1 and CDR2: LNHDA, SQIVND (reference sequence). The CDR3 runs to 14 residues. The CDR3 DNA follows: TGTGCCAGTAGTATTGGGGGCCACCAAGAGACCCAGTACTTC. Translated: CASSIGGHQETQYF. The whole variable domain, remainder taken from reference TRBV19 and TRBJ2-5, is DGGITQSPKYLFRKEGQNVTLSCEQNLNHDAMYWYRQDPGQGLRLIYYSQIVNDFQKGDIAEGYSVSREKKESFPLTVTSAQKNPTAFYLCASSIGGHQETQYFGPGTRLLVL.

J is TRBJ1-2 and V is TRBV20-1; TRBD1 aligns across 9 bases. V gave up 8 bases and J gave up 8 bases; unmatched junction bases: 6. CDR3 length: 11 residues. Germline V gene lookup returns CDR1 DFQATT and CDR2 SNEGSKA (reference sequence). The CDR3 DNA is TGCAGTACGGACAGGGGAGAAGGCTACACCTTC. It yields the protein CSTDRGEGYTF.

The J gene is TRBJ1-2, the V gene TRBV30; 10 bases map to TRBD1. CDR3 length: 14 residues. J was trimmed by 2 bases and V by 8 bases; bases with no gene match: 8. Germline CDR1 GTSNPN, CDR2 SVGIG (reference sequence). CDR3 region: CARRDRGLNYGYTF. For the CDR3, the DNA is TGTGCCCGCCGGGACAGGGGACTGAACTATGGCTACACCTTC.

The V call is TRBV7-2, the J call TRBJ2-1, with D possibly TRBD2 on 6 matching bases. The length of the CDR3 is 14 residues. The germline V gene has CDR1 SGHTA and CDR2 FQGNSA. The V gene lost 6 bases and the J gene lost 7 bases, with 16 bases spanning the gap. CDR3 coding DNA: TGTGCCAGCAGTTCCGGGAGACAGAGTAATGAGCAGTTCTTC. Amino acid sequence: CASSSGRQSNEQFF.